Given below is one T cell receptor (beta chain) in context. Assay used: immunoSEQ multiplex PCR; TCRdb lists only in-frame clones, some missing. The top ten clones hold approximately 3% of a sample with 340,000 or so clones, around 83% of them seen once. These data originate in a study of blood T cell repertoires in COVID-19. Looking at the study overall: Acute-phase and convalescent COVID-19 samples originated in the United States, Italy and Spain. Nucleic acid was either cDNA or gDNA, and it came from T cells, B-cell-depleted T cells, or PBMCs.

Sequencing was carried out using peripheral blood. This TCR came from a man aged 30-40 years with active or convalescent COVID-19.

CDR3 sequence reads: CAISEGQLYSPLHF. The CDR3 nucleotides read TGTGCCATCAGTGAGGGACAGCTGTATTCACCCCTCCACTTT. The V and J genes are TRBV10-3 and TRBJ1-6, with a possible D match to TRBD1 (6 bases). Germline V CDR1 and CDR2: ENHRY, SYGVKD. The CDR3 contains 14 residues. The germline V and J ends were trimmed by 2 bases and 8 bases, with 10 bases remaining between them.